What follows are 22 T cell receptor beta chains derived from one specimen sequenced in a study of OX40 agonist ivuxolimab in advanced cancers. Clones were read by immunoSEQ multiplex PCR, and TCRdb kept only the in-frame ones, dropping some. Among about 71,000 clones listed, about three quarters were seen once. The sequencing here drew on CD4+ or CD8+ T cells sorted from blood, taken in a trial of the OX40 agonist ivuxolimab. These receptors all stem from an adult with an advanced solid tumor such as melanoma, head and neck, liver or kidney cancer.

The chain joins TRBV6-5 to TRBJ1-5; the D is unclear. Germline V lookup: CDR1 MNHEY, CDR2 SVGAGI. The CDR3 is 10 amino acids. V was cut by 5 bases and J by 9 bases, with 5 bases left in between. CDR3: CASSAGPQHF. CDR3 in DNA: TGTGCCAGCAGTGCCGGGCCCCAGCATTTT.

This clone was observed a few times. This chain joins TRBV27 and TRBJ2-3, with a tentative D call TRBD1 (5 bases). CDR3 length: 14 amino acids. The V and J ends lost 7 bases and 4 bases respectively, with 15 bases between them. Germline V CDR1 and CDR2: MNHEY, SMNVEV (reference sequence). DNA of the CDR3: TGTGCCAGCACGAAGCAGACAGCTTCAGATACGCAGTATTTT. Protein sequence: CASTKQTASDTQYF.

This clone has a single count. The chain couples TRBV4-1 to TRBJ2-1, with D perhaps being TRBD1 or TRBD2 (5 bases each). CDR1 is MGHRA and CDR2 is YSYEKL in the germline V gene. CDR3 length equals 15 residues. The germline V and J ends were trimmed by 4 bases and 5 bases, with 15 bases remaining between them. The CDR3 nucleotides are TGCGCCAGCAGCCCCCGGTGGGGGACCAACAATGAGCAGTTCTTC. Translation: CASSPRWGTNNEQFF.

This clone appeared once. The J gene is TRBJ2-3, the V gene TRBV19, with unresolved D. Germline V gene data show CDR1 as LNHDA and CDR2 as SQIVND (reference sequence). V lost 8 bases, J lost 0 bases, and 9 bases lay in between. CDR3 length: 13 amino acids. CDR3 region: CASSPGSTDTQYF. CDR3 nucleotides: TGTGCCAGTTCACCCGGGAGCACAGATACGCAGTATTTT. Supplemented by reference TRBV19 and TRBJ2-3, the full variable domain reads DGGITQSPKYLFRKEGQNVTLSCEQNLNHDAMYWYRQDPGQGLRLIYYSQIVNDFQKGDIAEGYSVSREKKESFPLTVTSAQKNPTAFYLCASSPGSTDTQYFGPGTRLTVL.

The chain employs TRBV4-2 and TRBJ2-5, with unresolved D. The V end lost 0 bases, the J end lost 7 bases, and 6 bases lay between the germline ends. The CDR3 covers 12 residues. Germline-derived CDR1 and CDR2 are LGHNA and YNFKEQ. In nucleotides, the CDR3 is TGTGCCAGCAGCCAAGAAGCAGTGACCCAGTACTTC. It is translated as CASSQEAVTQYF.

This rearrangement joins TRBV11-2 to TRBJ2-7, with D possibly being TRBD2 (6 bases). The V end lost 0 bases, the J end lost 2 bases, and 11 bases lay between the germline ends. This CDR3 has 15 residues. The germline V gene encodes CDR1 SGHAT and CDR2 FQNNGV. The CDR3 spells CASSLDQEGTYEQYF. CDR3 sequence (DNA): TGTGCCAGCAGCTTAGATCAGGAGGGGACCTACGAGCAGTACTTC. Supplemented by reference TRBV11-2 and TRBJ2-7, the full variable domain reads EAGVAQSPRYKIIEKRQSVAFWCNPISGHATLYWYQQILGQGPKLLIQFQNNGVVDDSQLPKDRFSAERLKGVDSTLKIQPAKLEDSAVYLCASSLDQEGTYEQYFGPGTRLTVT.

This chain joins TRBV4-1 and TRBJ2-1, with TRBD2 identical over 7 bases. In germline, CDR1 is MGHRA, CDR2 YSYEKL. CDR3 length: 14 residues. The junction had 6 bases not matched to a gene; V was cut back by 1 base and J by 9 bases. The CDR3 region has the DNA TGCGCCAGCAGCCAAGGCCGACTAGCCAGTGAGCAGTTCTTC. It codes for CASSQGRLASEQFF.

The CDR3 loop is CAISEDVYDQPQHF. The CDR3 nucleotides are TGTGCCATCAGTGAGGACGTATACGATCAGCCCCAGCATTTT. The V gene is TRBV10-3, the J gene TRBJ1-5, with D hard to call. CDR1 is ENHRY and CDR2 is SYGVKD in the germline V gene. The CDR3 loop spans 14 amino acids. The V end lost 2 bases, the J end lost 5 bases, and 10 bases lay between the germline ends.

V and J are TRBV4-1 and TRBJ1-1, with D possibly being TRBD1 (5 bases). From germline, CDR1 is MGHRA and CDR2 YSYEKL. The V gene lost 4 bases and the J gene lost 5 bases, with 14 bases spanning the gap. The CDR3 is 14 amino acids. CDR3 residues: CASSPSRGGTEAFF. DNA of the CDR3: TGCGCCAGCAGCCCCTCCCGGGGGGGAACTGAAGCTTTCTTT.

This rearrangement joins TRBV5-4 to TRBJ2-2; 8 bases line up with TRBD1. The CDR3 runs 15 residues. CDR1 and CDR2 from the germline V gene are SGHNT and YYREEE (reference sequence). J gave up 4 bases and V 9 bases, and 11 bases lay outside the gene matches. The CDR3 coding sequence is TGTGCCATTTATTCCGGGACAGGATTCACCGGGGAGCTGTTTTTT. Residues: CAIYSGTGFTGELFF. Based on the CDR3 plus reference TRBV5-4 and TRBJ2-2, the full variable domain is ETGVTQSPTHLIKTRGQQVTLRCSSQSGHNTVSWYQQALGQGPQFIFQYYREEENGRGNFPPRFSGLQFPNYSSELNVNALELDDSALYLCAIYSGTGFTGELFFGEGSRLTVL.

The chain joins TRBV5-6 to TRBJ1-2, with D possibly matching TRBD1 (6 bases). Per germline, CDR1 SGHDT and CDR2 YYEEEE. The V gene lost 5 bases and the J gene lost 2 bases, with 10 bases spanning the gap. The CDR3 totals 13 residues. This chain's CDR3 is CASSNQGNYGYTF. CDR3 nucleotides: TGTGCCAGCAGTAATCAGGGGAACTATGGCTACACCTTC.

This clone was observed a handful of times. V is TRBV15 and J is TRBJ2-3; TRBD1 matches at 8 bases. Germline CDR1 and CDR2: LNHNV and YYDKDF (reference sequence). Trimming took 0 bases from V and 2 from J; bases not matched to a gene: 1. The CDR3 has 15 residues. The CDR3: CATSREGQVTDTQYF. CDR3 DNA sequence: TGTGCCACCAGCAGAGAGGGACAGGTCACAGATACGCAGTATTTT.

This rearrangement joins TRBV4-1 to TRBJ1-4, with D possibly being TRBD1 (5 bases). The CDR3 is made up of 13 amino acids. V was pared by 6 bases and J by 8 bases, with 13 bases between. CDR1 and CDR2 from the germline V gene are MGHRA and YSYEKL. The CDR3: CASREGLYEKLFF. Here the CDR3 DNA reads TGCGCCAGCAGGGAGGGGCTTTACGAAAAACTGTTTTTT.

This clone was recorded only once. This CDR3 reads CASRRDRAYEQYF. The CDR3 DNA follows: TGTGCCAGCAGAAGGGACAGGGCCTACGAGCAGTACTTC. The chain uses TRBV6-6 and TRBJ2-7; 9 bases are a match to TRBD1. Germline-derived CDR1 and CDR2 are MNHNY and SVGAGI (reference sequence). The V segment lost 6 bases and the J segment 2 bases; nucleotides outside the gene matches: 2. This CDR3 spans 13 amino acids.

The rearrangement links TRBV7-9 to TRBJ2-7, with 13 nucleotides matching TRBD2. The V gene's germline CDR1 is SEHNR and CDR2 FQNEAQ (reference sequence). CDR3 length equals 15 residues. V gave up 4 bases and J gave up 6 bases; unmatched junction bases: 6. The CDR3 nucleotides read TGTGCCAGCAGCTCCTGGACTAGCGGGAGAATCGAGCAGTACTTC. Translated: CASSSWTSGRIEQYF. Full variable domain (rest looked up from reference TRBV7-9 and TRBJ2-7): DTGVSQNPRHKITKRGQNVTFRCDPISEHNRLYWYRQTLGQGPEFLTYFQNEAQLEKSRLLSDRFSAERPKGSFSTLEIQRTEQGDSAMYLCASSSWTSGRIEQYFGPGTRLTVT.

The chain is built from TRBV7-9 and TRBJ2-7; maybe TRBD2 (5 bases). The V end lost 5 bases, the J end lost 2 bases, and 16 bases lay between the germline ends. This CDR3 comprises 15 residues. Germline CDR1 is SEHNR and CDR2 is FQNEAQ (reference sequence). The CDR3 sequence: CASSPPSTSTYEQYF. In DNA, the CDR3 is TGTGCCAGCAGCCCACCGAGTACTAGTACCTACGAGCAGTACTTC.

V is TRBV28 and J is TRBJ2-7, with 7 bases matching TRBD1. This CDR3 has 13 residues. V trimming: 10 bases; J trimming: 2 bases; junction bases outside the gene matches: 8. The germline V gene encodes CDR1 MDHEN and CDR2 SYDVKM. CDR3 sequence reads: CAIKGTVTYEQYF. CDR3 nucleotides: TGTGCCATCAAGGGGACAGTCACCTACGAGCAGTACTTC.

The chain carries TRBV5-1 and TRBJ2-3, with D hard to call. The germline V gene encodes CDR1 SGHRS and CDR2 YFSETQ. This CDR3 is built from 14 residues. V was clipped by 0 bases and J by 6 bases, with 11 bases between them. CDR3 DNA sequence: TGCGCCAGCAGCTTGGTGCTGCCCCGGGATACGCAGTATTTT. Its translation is CASSLVLPRDTQYF. The whole variable domain, filled in from reference TRBV5-1 and TRBJ2-3, reads KAGVTQTPRYLIKTRGQQVTLSCSPISGHRSVSWYQQTPGQGLQFLFEYFSETQRNKGNFPGRFSGRQFSNSRSEMNVSTLELGDSALYLCASSLVLPRDTQYFGPGTRLTVL.

This clone was found once. The chain joins TRBV19 to TRBJ2-3; D possibly matches TRBD1 or TRBD2 (5 bases each). Germline V CDR1 and CDR2: LNHDA, SQIVND (reference sequence). Trimming took off 6 bases at V and 6 bases at J, with 19 bases between the two ends. This CDR3 region has 15 residues. CDR3 sequence: CASSSRGPLGDTQYF. In DNA form, the CDR3 reads TGTGCCAGTAGCTCCCGGGGACCATTGGGGGATACGCAGTATTTT.

The rearrangement uses TRBV20-1 and TRBJ2-7; 7 bases line up with TRBD1. V lost 7 bases and J lost 3; bases outside the gene matches: 3. There are 11 residues in the CDR3. From germline, CDR1 is DFQATT and CDR2 SNEGSKA (reference sequence). In nucleotides, the CDR3 is TGCAGTGGTCAGGGGGACTACGAGCAGTACTTC. This translates into CSGQGDYEQYF.

V gene TRBV5-1 combines with J gene TRBJ1-3, with D hard to call. The CDR3 contains 15 residues. The germline V and J ends were trimmed by 0 bases and 0 bases, with 7 bases remaining between them. Germline assignment: CDR1 SGHRS and CDR2 YFSETQ. The CDR3 coding sequence is TGCGCCAGCAGCTTGGACGGATTCTCTGGAAACACCATATATTTT. Translating gives CASSLDGFSGNTIYF.

This sequence joins TRBV25-1 and TRBJ1-4; no clear D gene. In germline, CDR1 is MGHDK, CDR2 SYGVNS. V was pared by 1 base and J by 3 bases, with 9 bases between. CDR3 size: 15 residues. As DNA, the CDR3 is TGTGCCAGCAGTGAATCGGGATTTGCTAATGAAAAACTGTTTTTT. Its protein product is CASSESGFANEKLFF.